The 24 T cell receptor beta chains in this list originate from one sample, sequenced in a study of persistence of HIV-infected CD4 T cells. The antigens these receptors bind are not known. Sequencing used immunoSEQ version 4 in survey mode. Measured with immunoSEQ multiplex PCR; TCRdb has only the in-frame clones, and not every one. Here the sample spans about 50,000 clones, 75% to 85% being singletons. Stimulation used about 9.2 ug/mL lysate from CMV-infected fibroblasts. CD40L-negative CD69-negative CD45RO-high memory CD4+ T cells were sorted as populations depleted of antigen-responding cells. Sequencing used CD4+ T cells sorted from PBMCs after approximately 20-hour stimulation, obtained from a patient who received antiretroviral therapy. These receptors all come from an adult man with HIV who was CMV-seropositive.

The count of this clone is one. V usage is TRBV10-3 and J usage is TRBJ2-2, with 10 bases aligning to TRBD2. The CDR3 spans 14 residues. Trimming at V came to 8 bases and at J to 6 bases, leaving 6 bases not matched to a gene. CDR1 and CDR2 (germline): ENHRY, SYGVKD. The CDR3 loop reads CAIGAGGPSGELFF. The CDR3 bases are TGTGCCATCGGAGCGGGGGGGCCCTCCGGGGAGCTGTTTTTT.

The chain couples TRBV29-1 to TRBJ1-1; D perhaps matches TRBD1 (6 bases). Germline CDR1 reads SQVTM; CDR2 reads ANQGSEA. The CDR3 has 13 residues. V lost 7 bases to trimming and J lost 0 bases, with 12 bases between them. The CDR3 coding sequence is TGCAGCGCCGAAGGGGACATGAACACTGAAGCTTTCTTT. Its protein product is CSAEGDMNTEAFF.

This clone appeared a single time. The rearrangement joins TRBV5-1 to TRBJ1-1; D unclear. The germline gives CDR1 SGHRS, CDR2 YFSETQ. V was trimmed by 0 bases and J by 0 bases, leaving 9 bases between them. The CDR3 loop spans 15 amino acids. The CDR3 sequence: CASSLGVQVNTEAFF. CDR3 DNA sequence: TGCGCCAGCAGCTTGGGCGTCCAGGTGAACACTGAAGCTTTCTTT.

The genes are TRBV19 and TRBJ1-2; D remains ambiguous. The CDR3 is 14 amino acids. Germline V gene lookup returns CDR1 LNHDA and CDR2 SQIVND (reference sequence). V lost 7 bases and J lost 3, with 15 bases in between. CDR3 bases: TGTGCCAGTATCCCAGAAGCCCGGGACTATGGCTACACCTTC. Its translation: CASIPEARDYGYTF.

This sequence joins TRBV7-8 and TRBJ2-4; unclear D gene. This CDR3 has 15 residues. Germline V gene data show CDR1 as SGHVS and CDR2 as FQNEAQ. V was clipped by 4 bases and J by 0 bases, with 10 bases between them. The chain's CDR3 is CASSSIQVAKNIQYF. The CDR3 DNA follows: TGTGCCAGCAGCTCAATACAAGTAGCCAAAAACATTCAGTACTTC.

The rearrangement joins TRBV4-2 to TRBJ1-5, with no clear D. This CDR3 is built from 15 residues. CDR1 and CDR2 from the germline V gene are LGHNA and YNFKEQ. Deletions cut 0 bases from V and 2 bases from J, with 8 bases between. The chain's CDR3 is CASSQDRQGNQPQHF. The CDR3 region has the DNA TGTGCCAGCAGCCAAGACAGGCAGGGCAATCAGCCCCAGCATTTT.

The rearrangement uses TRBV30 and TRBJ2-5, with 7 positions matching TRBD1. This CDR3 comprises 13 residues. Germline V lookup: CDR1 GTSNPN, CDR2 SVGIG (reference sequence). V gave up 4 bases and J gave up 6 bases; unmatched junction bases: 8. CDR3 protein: CAWNENRGQTQYF. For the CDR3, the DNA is TGTGCCTGGAATGAAAACAGGGGACAGACCCAGTACTTC.

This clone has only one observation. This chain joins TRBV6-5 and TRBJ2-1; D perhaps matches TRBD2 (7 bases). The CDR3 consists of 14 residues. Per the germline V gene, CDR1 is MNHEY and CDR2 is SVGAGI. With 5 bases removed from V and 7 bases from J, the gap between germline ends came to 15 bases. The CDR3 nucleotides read TGTGCCAGCAGTCGAGGGGGGGTGCAAAATGAGCAGTTCTTC. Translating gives CASSRGGVQNEQFF.

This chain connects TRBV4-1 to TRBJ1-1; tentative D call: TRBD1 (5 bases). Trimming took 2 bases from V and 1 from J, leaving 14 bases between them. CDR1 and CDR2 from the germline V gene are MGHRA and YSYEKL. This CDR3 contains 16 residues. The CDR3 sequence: CASSQLRVGRNTEAFF. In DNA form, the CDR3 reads TGCGCCAGCAGCCAACTCAGGGTAGGTCGGAACACTGAAGCTTTCTTT.

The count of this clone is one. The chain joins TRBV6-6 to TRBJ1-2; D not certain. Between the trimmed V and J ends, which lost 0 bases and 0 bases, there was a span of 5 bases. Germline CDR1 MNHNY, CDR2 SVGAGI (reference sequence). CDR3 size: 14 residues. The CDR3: CASSYSNSNYGYTF. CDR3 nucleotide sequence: TGTGCCAGCAGTTACTCGAACTCTAACTATGGCTACACCTTC.

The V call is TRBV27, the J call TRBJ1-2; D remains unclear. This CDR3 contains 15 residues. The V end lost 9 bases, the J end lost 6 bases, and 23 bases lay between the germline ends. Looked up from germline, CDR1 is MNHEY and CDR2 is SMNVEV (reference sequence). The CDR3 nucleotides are TGTGCCAGTAACCTCCGGGCCAACTATAGAAATGGCTACACCTTC. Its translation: CASNLRANYRNGYTF.

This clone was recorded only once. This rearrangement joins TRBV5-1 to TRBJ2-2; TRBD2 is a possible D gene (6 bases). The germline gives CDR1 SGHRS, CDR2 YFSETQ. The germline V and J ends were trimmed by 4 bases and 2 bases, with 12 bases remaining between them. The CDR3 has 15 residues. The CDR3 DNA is TGCGCCAGCAGCGCCCTCACTAGCAACACCGGGGAGCTGTTTTTT. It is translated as CASSALTSNTGELFF.

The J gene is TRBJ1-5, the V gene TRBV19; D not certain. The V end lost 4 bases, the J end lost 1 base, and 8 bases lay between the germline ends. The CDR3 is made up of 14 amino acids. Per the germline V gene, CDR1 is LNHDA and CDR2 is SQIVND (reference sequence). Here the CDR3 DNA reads TGTGCCAGTAGTACGGCCCTGAGCAATCAGCCCCAGCATTTT. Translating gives CASSTALSNQPQHF.

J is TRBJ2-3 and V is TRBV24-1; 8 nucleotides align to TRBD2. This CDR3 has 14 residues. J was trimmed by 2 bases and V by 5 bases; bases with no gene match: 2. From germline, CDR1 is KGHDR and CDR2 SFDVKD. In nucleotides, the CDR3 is TGTGCCACCAGTGCGGGGGGGCCCACAGATACGCAGTATTTT. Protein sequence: CATSAGGPTDTQYF.

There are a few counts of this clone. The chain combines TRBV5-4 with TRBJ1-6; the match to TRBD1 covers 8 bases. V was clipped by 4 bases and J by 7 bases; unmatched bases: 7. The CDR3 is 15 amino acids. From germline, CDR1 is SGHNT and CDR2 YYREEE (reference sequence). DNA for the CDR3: TGTGCCAGCAGCGGAGGACAGGGATCCAATTCACCCCTCCACTTT. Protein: CASSGGQGSNSPLHF.

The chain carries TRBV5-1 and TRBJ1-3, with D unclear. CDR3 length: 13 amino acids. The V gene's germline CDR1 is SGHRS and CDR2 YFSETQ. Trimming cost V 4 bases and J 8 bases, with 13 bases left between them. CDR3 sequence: CASSPGGDYTIYF. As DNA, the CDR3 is TGCGCCAGCAGCCCTGGTGGGGATTACACCATATATTTT.

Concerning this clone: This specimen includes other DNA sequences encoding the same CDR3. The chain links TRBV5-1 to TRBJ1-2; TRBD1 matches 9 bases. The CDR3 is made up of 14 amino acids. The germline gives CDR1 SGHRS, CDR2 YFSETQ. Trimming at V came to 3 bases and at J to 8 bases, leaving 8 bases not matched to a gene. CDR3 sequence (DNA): TGCGCCAGCAGCTCGACGGGACAGGGAGAGGGCTACACCTTC. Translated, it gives CASSSTGQGEGYTF. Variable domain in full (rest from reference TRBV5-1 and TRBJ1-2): KAGVTQTPRYLIKTRGQQVTLSCSPISGHRSVSWYQQTPGQGLQFLFEYFSETQRNKGNFPGRFSGRQFSNSRSEMNVSTLELGDSALYLCASSSTGQGEGYTFGSGTRLTVV.

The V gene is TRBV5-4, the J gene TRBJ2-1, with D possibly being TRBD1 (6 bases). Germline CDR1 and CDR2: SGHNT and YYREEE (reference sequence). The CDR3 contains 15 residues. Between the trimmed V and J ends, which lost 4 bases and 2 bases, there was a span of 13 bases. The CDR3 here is CASSHYRAAYNEQFF. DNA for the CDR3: TGTGCCAGCAGCCACTACAGGGCAGCCTACAATGAGCAGTTCTTC.

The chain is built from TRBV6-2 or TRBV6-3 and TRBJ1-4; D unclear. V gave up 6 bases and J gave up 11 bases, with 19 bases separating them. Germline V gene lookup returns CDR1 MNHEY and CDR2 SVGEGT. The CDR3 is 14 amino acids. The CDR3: CASSSQPGVLKLFF. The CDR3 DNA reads TGTGCCAGCAGCTCACAGCCCGGCGTCTTGAAACTGTTTTTT.

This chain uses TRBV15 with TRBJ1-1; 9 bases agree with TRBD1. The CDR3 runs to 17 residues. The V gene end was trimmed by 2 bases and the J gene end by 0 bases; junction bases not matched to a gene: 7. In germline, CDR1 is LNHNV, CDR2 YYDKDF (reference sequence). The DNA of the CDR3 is TGTGCCACCAGCAGACCCAACCGGGACAGGGTGAACACTGAAGCTTTCTTT. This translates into CATSRPNRDRVNTEAFF.

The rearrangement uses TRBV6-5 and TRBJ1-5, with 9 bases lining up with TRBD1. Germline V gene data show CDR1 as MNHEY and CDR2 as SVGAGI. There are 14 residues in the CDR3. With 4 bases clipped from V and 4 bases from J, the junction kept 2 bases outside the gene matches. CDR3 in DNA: TGTGCCAGCAGTTTACAGGGGGCAAATCAGCCCCAGCATTTT. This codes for CASSLQGANQPQHF.

CDR3 nucleotide sequence: TGTGCCAGCAGCCGACCCCAGGGACCCACCGGGGAGCTGTTTTTT. This codes for CASSRPQGPTGELFF. The gene calls are TRBV7-6 and TRBJ2-2; tentatively, D is TRBD1 or TRBD2 (5 bases each). This CDR3 has 15 amino acids. Per germline, CDR1 SGHVS and CDR2 FNYEAQ. Trimming removed 5 bases from V and 4 bases from J, with 14 bases in between.

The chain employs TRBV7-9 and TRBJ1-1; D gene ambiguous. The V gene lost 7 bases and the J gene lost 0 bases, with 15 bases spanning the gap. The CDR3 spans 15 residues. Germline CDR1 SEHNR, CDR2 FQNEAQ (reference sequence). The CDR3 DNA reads TGTGCCAGCACCATACAGCTCTCAATGAACACTGAAGCTTTCTTT. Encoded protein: CASTIQLSMNTEAFF.

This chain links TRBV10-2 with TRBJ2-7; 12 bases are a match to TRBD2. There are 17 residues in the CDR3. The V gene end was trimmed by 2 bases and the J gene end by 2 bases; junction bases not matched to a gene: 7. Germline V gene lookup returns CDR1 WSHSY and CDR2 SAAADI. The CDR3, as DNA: TGCGCCAGCAGTGAGGGGGGGACTAGCGGGCCTCCCTACGAGCAGTACTTC. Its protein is CASSEGGTSGPPYEQYF.